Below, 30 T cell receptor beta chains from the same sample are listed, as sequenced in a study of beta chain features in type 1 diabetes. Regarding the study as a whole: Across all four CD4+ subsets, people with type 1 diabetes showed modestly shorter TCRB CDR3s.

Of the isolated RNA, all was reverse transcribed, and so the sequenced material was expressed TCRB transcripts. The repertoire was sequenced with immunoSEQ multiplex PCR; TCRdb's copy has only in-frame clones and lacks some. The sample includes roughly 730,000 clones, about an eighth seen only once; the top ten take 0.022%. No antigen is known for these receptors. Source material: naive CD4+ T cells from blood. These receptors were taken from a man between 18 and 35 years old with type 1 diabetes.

CDR3 protein: CASSFLAGELFF. The DNA for the CDR3 is TGTGCCAGCAGCTTCCTCGCCGGGGAGCTGTTTTTT. V and J are TRBV5-4 and TRBJ2-2, with D hard to call. The CDR3 covers 12 residues. V was cut by 2 bases and J by 6 bases, with 5 bases left in between. The germline V gene encodes CDR1 SGHNT and CDR2 YYREEE (reference sequence).

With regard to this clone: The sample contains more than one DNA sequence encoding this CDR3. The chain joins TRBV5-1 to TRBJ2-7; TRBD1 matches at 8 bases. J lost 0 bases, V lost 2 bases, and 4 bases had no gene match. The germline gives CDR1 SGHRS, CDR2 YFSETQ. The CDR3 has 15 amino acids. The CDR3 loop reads CASSLGGTGSYEQYF. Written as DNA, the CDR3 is TGCGCCAGCAGCTTAGGTGGGACAGGCTCCTACGAGCAGTACTTC.

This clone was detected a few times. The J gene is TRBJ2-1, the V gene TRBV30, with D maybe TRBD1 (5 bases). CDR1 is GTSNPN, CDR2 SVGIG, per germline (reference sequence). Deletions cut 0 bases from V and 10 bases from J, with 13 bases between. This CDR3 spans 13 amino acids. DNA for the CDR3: TGTGCCTGGAGTGTAAGGGGAAACCTAGAGCAGTTCTTC. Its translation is CAWSVRGNLEQFF. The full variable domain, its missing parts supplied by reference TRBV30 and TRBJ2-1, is SQTIHQWPATLVQPVGSPLSLECTVEGTSNPNLYWYRQAAGRGLQLLFYSVGIGQISSEVPQNLSASRPQDRQFILSSKKLLLSDSGFYLCAWSVRGNLEQFFGPGTRLTVL.

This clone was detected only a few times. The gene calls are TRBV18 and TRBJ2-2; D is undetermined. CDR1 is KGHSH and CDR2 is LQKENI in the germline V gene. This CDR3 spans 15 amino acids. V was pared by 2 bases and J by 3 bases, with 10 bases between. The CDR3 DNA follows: TGTGCCAGCTCACCAGGTGTACAGCACACCGGGGAGCTGTTTTTT. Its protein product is CASSPGVQHTGELFF.

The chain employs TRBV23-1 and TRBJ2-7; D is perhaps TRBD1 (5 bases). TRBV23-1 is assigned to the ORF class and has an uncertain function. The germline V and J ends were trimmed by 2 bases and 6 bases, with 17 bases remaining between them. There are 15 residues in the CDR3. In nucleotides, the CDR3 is TGCGCCAGCAGTCAAGCCTTCCTTGACAGCACCGAGCAGTACTTC. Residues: CASSQAFLDSTEQYF.

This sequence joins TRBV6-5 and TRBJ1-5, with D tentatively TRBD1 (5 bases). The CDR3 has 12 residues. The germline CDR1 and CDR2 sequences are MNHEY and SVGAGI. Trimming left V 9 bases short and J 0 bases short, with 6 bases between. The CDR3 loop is CARQDSNQPQHF. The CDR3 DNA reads TGTGCCAGACAGGATAGCAATCAGCCCCAGCATTTT.

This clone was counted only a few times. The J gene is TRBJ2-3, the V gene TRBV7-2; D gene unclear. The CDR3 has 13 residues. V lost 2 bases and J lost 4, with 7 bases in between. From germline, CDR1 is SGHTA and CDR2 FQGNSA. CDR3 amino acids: CASSLRRADTQYF. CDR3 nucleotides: TGTGCCAGCAGCTTACGTCGCGCAGATACGCAGTATTTT.

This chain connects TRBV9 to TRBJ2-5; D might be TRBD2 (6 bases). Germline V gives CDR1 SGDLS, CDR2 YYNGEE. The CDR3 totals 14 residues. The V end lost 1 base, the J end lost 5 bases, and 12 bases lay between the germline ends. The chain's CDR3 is CASSVTSWGETQYF. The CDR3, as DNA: TGTGCCAGCAGCGTAACTAGCTGGGGTGAGACCCAGTACTTC. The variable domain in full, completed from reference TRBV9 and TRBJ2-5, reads DSGVTQTPKHLITATGQRVTLRCSPRSGDLSVYWYQQSLDQGLQFLIQYYNGEERAKGNILERFSAQQFPDLHSELNLSSLELGDSALYFCASSVTSWGETQYFGPGTRLLVL.

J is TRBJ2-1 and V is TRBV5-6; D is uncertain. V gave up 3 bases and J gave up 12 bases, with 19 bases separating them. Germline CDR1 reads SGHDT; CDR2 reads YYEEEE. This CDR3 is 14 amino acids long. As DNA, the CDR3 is TGTGCCAGCAGCTCCCAGAACCGCGGTAGTGTGCAGTTCTTC. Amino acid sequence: CASSSQNRGSVQFF. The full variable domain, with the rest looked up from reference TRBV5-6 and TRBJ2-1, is DAGVTQSPTHLIKTRGQQVTLRCSPKSGHDTVSWYQQALGQGPQFIFQYYEEEERQRGNFPDRFSGHQFPNYSSELNVNALLLGDSALYLCASSSQNRGSVQFFGPGTRLTVL.

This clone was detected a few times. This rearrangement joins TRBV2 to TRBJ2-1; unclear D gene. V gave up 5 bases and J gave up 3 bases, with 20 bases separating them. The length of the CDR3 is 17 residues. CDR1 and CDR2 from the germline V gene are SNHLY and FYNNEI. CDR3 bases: TGTGCCAGCAGTACCCCCCTCGGTTCCGAACTCTACAATGAGCAGTTCTTC. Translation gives CASSTPLGSELYNEQFF.

The CDR3 region is CASSESSPGGQETQYF. In nucleotides, the CDR3 is TGCGCCAGCAGTGAGTCGAGCCCGGGGGGGCAAGAGACCCAGTACTTC. The chain uses TRBV10-1 and TRBJ2-5; TRBD2 aligns across 8 bases. With 0 bases clipped from V and 2 bases from J, the junction kept 5 bases outside the gene matches. The CDR3 spans 16 residues. Germline loops: CDR1 WNHNN, CDR2 SYGVQD (reference sequence).

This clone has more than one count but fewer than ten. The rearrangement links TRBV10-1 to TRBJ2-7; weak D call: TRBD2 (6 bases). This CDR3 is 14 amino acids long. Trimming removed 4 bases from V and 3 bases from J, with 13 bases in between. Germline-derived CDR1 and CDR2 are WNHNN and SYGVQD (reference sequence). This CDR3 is CASSGVRGGYEQYF. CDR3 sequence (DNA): TGCGCCAGCAGTGGAGTTCGGGGAGGCTACGAGCAGTACTTC.

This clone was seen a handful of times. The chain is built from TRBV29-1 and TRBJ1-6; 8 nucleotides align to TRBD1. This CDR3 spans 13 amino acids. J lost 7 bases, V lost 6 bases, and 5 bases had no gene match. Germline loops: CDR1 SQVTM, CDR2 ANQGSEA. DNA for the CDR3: TGCAGCGTCGGGTGGGACAGGAATTCACCCCTCCACTTT. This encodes CSVGWDRNSPLHF.

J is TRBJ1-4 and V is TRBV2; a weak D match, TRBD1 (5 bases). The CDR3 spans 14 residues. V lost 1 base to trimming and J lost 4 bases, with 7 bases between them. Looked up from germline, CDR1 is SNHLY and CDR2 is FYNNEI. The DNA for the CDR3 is TGTGCCAGCAGTGAAGTTGACAGTAATGAAAAACTGTTTTTT. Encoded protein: CASSEVDSNEKLFF.

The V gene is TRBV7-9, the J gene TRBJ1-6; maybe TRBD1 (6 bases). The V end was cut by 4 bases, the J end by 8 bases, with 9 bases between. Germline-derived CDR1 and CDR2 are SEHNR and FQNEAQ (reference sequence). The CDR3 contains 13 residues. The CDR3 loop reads CASSSPGDSPLHF. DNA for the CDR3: TGTGCCAGCAGCTCCCCAGGGGATTCACCCCTCCACTTT.

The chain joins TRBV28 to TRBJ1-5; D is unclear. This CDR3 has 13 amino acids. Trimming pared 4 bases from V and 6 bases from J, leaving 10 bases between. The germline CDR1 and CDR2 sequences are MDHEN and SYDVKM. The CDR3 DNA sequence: TGTGCCAGCAGTTCCACAGTGGGTCAGCCCCAGCATTTT. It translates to CASSSTVGQPQHF.

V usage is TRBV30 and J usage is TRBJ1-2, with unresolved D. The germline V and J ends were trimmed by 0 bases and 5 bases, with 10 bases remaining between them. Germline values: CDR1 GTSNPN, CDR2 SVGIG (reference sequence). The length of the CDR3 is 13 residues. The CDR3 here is CAWSVRFQYGYTF. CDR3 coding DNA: TGTGCCTGGAGTGTACGGTTCCAATATGGCTACACCTTC.

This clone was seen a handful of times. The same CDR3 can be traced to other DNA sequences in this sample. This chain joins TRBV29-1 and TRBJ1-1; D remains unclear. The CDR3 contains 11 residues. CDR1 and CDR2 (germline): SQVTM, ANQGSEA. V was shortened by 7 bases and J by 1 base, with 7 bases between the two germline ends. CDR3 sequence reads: CSATENTEAFF. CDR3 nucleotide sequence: TGCAGCGCTACAGAGAACACTGAAGCTTTCTTT.

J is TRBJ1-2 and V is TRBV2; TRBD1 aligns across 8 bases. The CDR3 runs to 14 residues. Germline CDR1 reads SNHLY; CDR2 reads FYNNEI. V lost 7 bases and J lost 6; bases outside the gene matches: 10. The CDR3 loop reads CASTTGGATDGYTF. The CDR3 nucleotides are TGTGCCAGCACTACAGGGGGGGCCACGGATGGCTACACCTTC. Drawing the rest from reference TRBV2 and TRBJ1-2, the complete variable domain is EPEVTQTPSHQVTQMGQEVILRCVPISNHLYFYWYRQILGQKVEFLVSFYNNEISEKSEIFDDQFSVERPDGSNFTLKIRSTKLEDSAMYFCASTTGGATDGYTFGSGTRLTVV.

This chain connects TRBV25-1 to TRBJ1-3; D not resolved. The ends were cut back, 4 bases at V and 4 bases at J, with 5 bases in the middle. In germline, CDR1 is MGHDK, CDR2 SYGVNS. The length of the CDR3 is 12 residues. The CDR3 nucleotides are TGTGCCAGCAGTGTACAAGGAAACACCATATATTTT. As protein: CASSVQGNTIYF. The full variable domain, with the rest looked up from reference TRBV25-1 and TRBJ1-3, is EADIYQTPRYLVIGTGKKITLECSQTMGHDKMYWYQQDPGMELHLIHYSYGVNSTEKGDLSSESTVSRIRTEHFPLTLESARPSHTSQYLCASSVQGNTIYFGEGSWLTVV.

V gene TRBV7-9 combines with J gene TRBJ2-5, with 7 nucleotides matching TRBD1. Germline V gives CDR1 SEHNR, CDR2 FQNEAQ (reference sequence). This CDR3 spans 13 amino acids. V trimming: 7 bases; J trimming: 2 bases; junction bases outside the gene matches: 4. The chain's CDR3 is CASITGVQETQYF. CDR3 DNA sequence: TGTGCCAGCATAACAGGGGTTCAAGAGACCCAGTACTTC.

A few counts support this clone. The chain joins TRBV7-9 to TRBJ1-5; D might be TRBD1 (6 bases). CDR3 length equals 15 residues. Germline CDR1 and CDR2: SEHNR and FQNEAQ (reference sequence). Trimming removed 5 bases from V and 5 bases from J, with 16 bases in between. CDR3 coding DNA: TGTGCCAGCAGCCTACAGGGTGGGGGAGATCAGCCCCAGCATTTT. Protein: CASSLQGGGDQPQHF.

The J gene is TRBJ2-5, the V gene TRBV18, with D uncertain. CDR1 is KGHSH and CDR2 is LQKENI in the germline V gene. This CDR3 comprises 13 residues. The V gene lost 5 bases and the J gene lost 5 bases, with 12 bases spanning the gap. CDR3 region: CASSAPAEETQYF. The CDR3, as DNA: TGTGCCAGCTCAGCCCCAGCCGAGGAGACCCAGTACTTC.

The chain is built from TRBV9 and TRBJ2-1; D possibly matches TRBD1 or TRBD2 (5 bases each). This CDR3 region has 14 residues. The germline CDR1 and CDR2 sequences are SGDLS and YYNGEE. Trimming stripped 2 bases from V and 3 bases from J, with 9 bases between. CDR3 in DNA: TGTGCCAGCAGCGTTGGGGGAGTCTACAATGAGCAGTTCTTC. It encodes CASSVGGVYNEQFF.

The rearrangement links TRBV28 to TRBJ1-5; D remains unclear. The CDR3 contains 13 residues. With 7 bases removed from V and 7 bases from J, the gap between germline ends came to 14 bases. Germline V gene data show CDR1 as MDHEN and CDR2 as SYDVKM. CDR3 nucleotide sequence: TGTGCCAGCACCGCAGCCCTTGGGCAGCCCCAGCATTTT. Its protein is CASTAALGQPQHF.

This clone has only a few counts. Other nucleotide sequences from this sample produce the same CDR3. The CDR3 sequence: CSARGDTQYF. As DNA, the CDR3 is TGCAGTGCTCGGGGAGATACGCAGTATTTT. The chain uses TRBV20-1 and TRBJ2-3; TRBD2 might be the D (5 bases). V was trimmed by 5 bases and J by 5 bases, leaving 5 bases between them. CDR1 is DFQATT, CDR2 SNEGSKA, per germline (reference sequence). This CDR3 has 10 residues.

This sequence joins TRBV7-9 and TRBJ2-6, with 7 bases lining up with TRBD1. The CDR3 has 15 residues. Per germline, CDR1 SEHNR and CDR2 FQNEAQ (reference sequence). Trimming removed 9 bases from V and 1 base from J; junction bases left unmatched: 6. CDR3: CARDRSSSGANVLTF. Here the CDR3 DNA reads TGTGCCAGGGACAGGAGCTCATCTGGGGCCAACGTCCTGACTTTC.

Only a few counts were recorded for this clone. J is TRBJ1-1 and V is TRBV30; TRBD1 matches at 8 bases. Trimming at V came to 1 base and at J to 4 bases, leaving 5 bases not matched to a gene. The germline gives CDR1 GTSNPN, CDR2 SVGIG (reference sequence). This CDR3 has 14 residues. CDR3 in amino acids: CAWSARQGSTEAFF. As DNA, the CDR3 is TGTGCCTGGAGTGCACGACAGGGGAGCACTGAAGCTTTCTTT. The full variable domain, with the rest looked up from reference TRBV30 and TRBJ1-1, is SQTIHQWPATLVQPVGSPLSLECTVEGTSNPNLYWYRQAAGRGLQLLFYSVGIGQISSEVPQNLSASRPQDRQFILSSKKLLLSDSGFYLCAWSARQGSTEAFFGQGTRLTVV.

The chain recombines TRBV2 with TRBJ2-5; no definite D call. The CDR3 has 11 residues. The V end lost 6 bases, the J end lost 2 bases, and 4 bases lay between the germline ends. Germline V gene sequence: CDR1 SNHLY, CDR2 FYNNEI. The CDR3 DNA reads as TGTGCCAGCAGCATACAAGAGACCCAGTACTTC. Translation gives CASSIQETQYF.

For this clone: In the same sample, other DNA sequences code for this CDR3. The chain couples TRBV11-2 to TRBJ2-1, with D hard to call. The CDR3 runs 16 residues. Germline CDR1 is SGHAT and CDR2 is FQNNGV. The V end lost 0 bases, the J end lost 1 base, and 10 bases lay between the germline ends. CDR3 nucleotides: TGTGCCAGCAGCTTAGATCCCCCCGGTTCCTACAATGAGCAGTTCTTC. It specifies CASSLDPPGSYNEQFF. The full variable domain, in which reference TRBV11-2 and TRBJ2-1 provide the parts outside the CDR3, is EAGVAQSPRYKIIEKRQSVAFWCNPISGHATLYWYQQILGQGPKLLIQFQNNGVVDDSQLPKDRFSAERLKGVDSTLKIQPAKLEDSAVYLCASSLDPPGSYNEQFFGPGTRLTVL.